This T cell receptor (beta chain) appears in the sequencing data of a study of cytotoxic CD8 clonotypes in ibrutinib-treated CLL. Study-wide results and caveats: Clonality was elevated at ibrutinib response and had returned toward baseline at progression. Different sampling times were used for sustained-remission and progressing patients. Clonotypes that were public were uncommon, and they contracted or stayed stable on treatment.

Frozen PBMC stocks contributed roughly 2.1 micrograms of genomic DNA to the TCR beta libraries. As regards this clone: The antigen remains unidentified.

V was pared by 8 bases and J by 6 bases, with 8 bases between. This CDR3 contains 10 residues. Per germline, CDR1 SGHTA and CDR2 FQGNSA. The assay was immunoSEQ multiplex PCR, and TCRdb's table has in-frame clones only and misses some. The sample records about 140,000 clones, around 93% being singletons. The sample in question was PBMCs, obtained after 12 months of ibrutinib treatment. V gene TRBV7-2 combines with J gene TRBJ2-7; D unclear. The origin of this receptor is a human donor with chronic lymphocytic leukemia. The chain's CDR3 is CASGSAEQYF. The DNA of the CDR3 is TGTGCCAGCGGCAGCGCCGAGCAGTACTTC.